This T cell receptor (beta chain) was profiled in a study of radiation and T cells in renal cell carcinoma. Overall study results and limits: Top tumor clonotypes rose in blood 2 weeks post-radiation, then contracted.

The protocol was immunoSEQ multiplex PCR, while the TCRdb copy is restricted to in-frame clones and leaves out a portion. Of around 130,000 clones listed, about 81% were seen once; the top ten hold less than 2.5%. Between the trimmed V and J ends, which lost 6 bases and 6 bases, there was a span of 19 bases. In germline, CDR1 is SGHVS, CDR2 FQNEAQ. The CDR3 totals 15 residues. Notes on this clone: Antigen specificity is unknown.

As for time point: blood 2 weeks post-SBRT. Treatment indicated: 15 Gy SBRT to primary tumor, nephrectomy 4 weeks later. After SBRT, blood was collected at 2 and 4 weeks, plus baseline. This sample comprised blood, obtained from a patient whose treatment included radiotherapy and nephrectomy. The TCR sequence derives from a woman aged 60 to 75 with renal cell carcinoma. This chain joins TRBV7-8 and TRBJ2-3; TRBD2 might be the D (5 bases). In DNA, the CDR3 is TGTGCCAGCAGTCGTACGGACTCCCCTTTCGATACGCAGTATTTT. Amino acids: CASSRTDSPFDTQYF.